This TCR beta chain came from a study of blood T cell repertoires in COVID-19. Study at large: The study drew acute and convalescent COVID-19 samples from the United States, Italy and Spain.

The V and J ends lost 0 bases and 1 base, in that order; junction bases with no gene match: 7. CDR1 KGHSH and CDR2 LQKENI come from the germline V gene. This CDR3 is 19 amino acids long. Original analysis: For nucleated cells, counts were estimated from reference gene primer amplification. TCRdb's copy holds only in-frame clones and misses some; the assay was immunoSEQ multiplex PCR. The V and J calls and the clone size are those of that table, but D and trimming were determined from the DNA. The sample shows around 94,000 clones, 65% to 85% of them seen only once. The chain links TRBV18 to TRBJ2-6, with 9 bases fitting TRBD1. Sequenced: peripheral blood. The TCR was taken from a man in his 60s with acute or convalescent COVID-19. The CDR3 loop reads CASSPPRTGVVSGANVLTF. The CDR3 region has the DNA TGTGCCAGCTCACCACCCAGGACAGGGGTGGTGTCTGGGGCCAACGTCCTGACTTTC.